A single T cell receptor beta chain is shown here with its context. Its matching antigen is unknown. The sample comes from a study of OX40 agonist ivuxolimab in advanced cancers. Overall study: Patients achieving partial responses numbered three: one hepatocellular carcinoma case and two cutaneous melanoma cases.

Study observations and caveats: Partial responders treated at 0.1-3.0 mg/kg exhibited clonal expansion among the lowest measured.

Assay: immunoSEQ multiplex PCR; the TCRdb copy retains only in-frame clones and omits some. The data hold around 39,000 clones, with 65% to 85% observed a single time. This CDR3 contains 15 residues. V lost 2 bases to trimming and J lost 4 bases, with 12 bases between them. Germline CDR1 is MGHRA and CDR2 is YSYEKL. The chain carries TRBV4-1 and TRBJ2-1, with D tentatively TRBD2 (5 bases). This clonotype was obtained from an adult with an advanced solid tumor such as melanoma, head and neck, liver or kidney cancer. The sequences come from CD4+ or CD8+ T cells sorted from blood, collected in a trial of the OX40 agonist ivuxolimab. The CDR3 region has the DNA TGCGCCAGCAGCCAATCTAGCACGTATTACAATGAGCAGTTCTTC. Its translation is CASSQSSTYYNEQFF.